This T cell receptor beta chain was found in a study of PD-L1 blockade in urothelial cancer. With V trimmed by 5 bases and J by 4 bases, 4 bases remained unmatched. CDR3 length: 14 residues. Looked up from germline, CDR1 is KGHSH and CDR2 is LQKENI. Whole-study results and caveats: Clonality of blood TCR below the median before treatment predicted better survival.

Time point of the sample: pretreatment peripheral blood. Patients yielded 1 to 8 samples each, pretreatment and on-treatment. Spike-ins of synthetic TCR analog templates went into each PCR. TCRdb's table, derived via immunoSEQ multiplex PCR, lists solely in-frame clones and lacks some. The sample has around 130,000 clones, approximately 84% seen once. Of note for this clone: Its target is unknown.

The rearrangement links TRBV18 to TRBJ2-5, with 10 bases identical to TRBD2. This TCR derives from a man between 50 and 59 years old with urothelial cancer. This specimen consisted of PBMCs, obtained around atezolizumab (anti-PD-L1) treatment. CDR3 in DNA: TGTGCCAGCTCAAGCGGGAGGGCCCCAGAGACCCAGTACTTC. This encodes CASSSGRAPETQYF.